Presented here are 31 T cell receptor beta chains from one specimen sequenced in a study of breast tumors, draining lymph nodes, adjacent tissues. The lymph nodes were axillary draining lymph nodes from breast cancer patients. One entry per CDR3 protein results from TCRdb running MiXCR on the multiplex PCR reads. The repertoire holds more than 100,000 distinct CDR3 sequences, with approximately 20% as singletons. Input material: axillary lymph node tissue. These receptors were obtained from a female donor with breast cancer. Some clones in this sample may be carry-over from other donors' samples.

Turning to this clonotype: Just one base apart from a much larger clone, this may be a read error. The chain carries TRBV2 and TRBJ2-1; perhaps D is TRBD1 or TRBD2 (5 bases each). This CDR3 has 16 residues. The germline CDR1 and CDR2 sequences are SNHLY and FYNNEI. The V and J ends lost 6 bases and 7 bases respectively, with 22 bases between them. CDR3: CASSARWGPAANEQFF. The CDR3 bases are TGTGCCAGCAGCGCCCGGTGGGGACCAGCGGCAAATGAGCAGTTCTTC.

This clonotype was detected many times. The CDR3, as DNA: TGCGCCAGCAGCTTGGCGGGACAGGGCCGAGGCACAGATACGCAGTATTTT. It encodes CASSLAGQGRGTDTQYF. The chain has TRBV5-1 and TRBJ2-3, with 9 bases fitting TRBD1. Germline lookup yields CDR1 SGHRS and CDR2 YFSETQ. The V segment lost 0 bases and the J segment 1 base; nucleotides outside the gene matches: 6. The CDR3 consists of 17 residues.

This clonotype was detected many times. V usage is TRBV14 and J usage is TRBJ1-3; D ambiguous. The germline CDR1 and CDR2 sequences are SGHDN and FVKESK. This CDR3 has 17 residues. V shed 2 bases and J shed 2 bases, with 16 bases lying between them. The CDR3 loop is CASSQIAGWMTGNTIYF. In DNA form, the CDR3 reads TGTGCCAGCAGCCAAATCGCGGGTTGGATGACTGGAAACACCATATATTTT.

This sequence joins TRBV20-1 and TRBJ2-7; D might be TRBD2 (5 bases). Germline CDR1 is DFQATT and CDR2 is SNEGSKA (reference sequence). Trimming removed 1 base from V and 2 bases from J, with 18 bases in between. The CDR3 is 16 amino acids. The CDR3 is CSARGQLADSTYEQYF. CDR3 bases: TGCAGTGCTAGAGGCCAGCTAGCTGACTCGACCTACGAGCAGTACTTC.

The rearrangement joins TRBV30 to TRBJ1-5, with D tentatively TRBD1 (5 bases). Germline CDR1 reads GTSNPN; CDR2 reads SVGIG (reference sequence). V dropped 2 bases and J dropped 6 bases, with 14 bases sitting between them. The CDR3 runs to 14 residues. This chain's CDR3 is CAWSKGRPSQPQHF. CDR3 nucleotides: TGTGCCTGGAGTAAGGGGAGACCGAGTCAGCCCCAGCATTTT.

Ten or more counts support this clonotype. The chain employs TRBV28 and TRBJ1-2; 7 bases are a match to TRBD1. J was trimmed by 4 bases and V by 6 bases; bases with no gene match: 5. From germline, CDR1 is MDHEN and CDR2 SYDVKM. There are 13 residues in the CDR3. The CDR3 bases are TGTGCCAGCAGGCGAGGGGGCTTCTATGGCTACACCTTC. This sequence encodes CASRRGGFYGYTF.

As concerns this clonotype: This may arise from a read error, as a much more abundant clone is one base away. The chain links TRBV12-5 to TRBJ1-2; tentative D call: TRBD1 (6 bases). The germline V and J ends were trimmed by 6 bases and 7 bases, with 12 bases remaining between them. The CDR3 has 12 residues. Germline loops: CDR1 LGHNT, CDR2 FRNRAP. The CDR3 protein is CASGQGHCGYTF. The CDR3 nucleotides are TGTGCTAGTGGACAGGGTCACTGTGGCTACACCTTC.

Points on this clonotype: This sequence may be a read error, since a much larger clone differs from it by one base. V usage is TRBV5-1 and J usage is TRBJ2-2; TRBD2 might be the D (7 bases). From germline, CDR1 is SGHRS and CDR2 YFSETQ. The CDR3 totals 15 residues. CDR3 region: CASSDATGLGGGLFF. The CDR3 DNA is TGCGCCAGCAGCGACGCCACAGGGTTGGGCGGGGGGCTGTTTTTT.

This clonotype was found many times. The CDR3 DNA sequence: TGTGCCAGCAGCCACCAGGCTAGCAGTCCCTACGAGCAGTACTTC. It codes for CASSHQASSPYEQYF. The chain carries TRBV7-2 and TRBJ2-7; tentative D call: TRBD2 (5 bases). Per the germline V gene, CDR1 is SGHTA and CDR2 is FQGNSA. V dropped 5 bases and J dropped 2 bases, with 16 bases sitting between them. The CDR3 consists of 15 residues.

This clonotype was recorded at least ten times. The chain recombines TRBV12-3 or TRBV12-4 with TRBJ2-1, with TRBD2 identical over 7 bases. The CDR3 has 16 residues. Trimming took 4 bases from V and 7 from J; bases not matched to a gene: 13. The CDR3 region is CASSWAGAGVGNEQFF. The CDR3 DNA is TGTGCCAGCAGTTGGGCGGGCGCGGGAGTTGGGAATGAGCAGTTCTTC.

As concerns this clonotype: This could be a read error, since a much larger clone is one nucleotide away. The rearrangement links TRBV5-1 to TRBJ2-5; 7 nucleotides align to TRBD1. Germline CDR1 and CDR2: SGHRS and YFSETQ. The CDR3 sequence is 15 residues long. J was trimmed by 4 bases and V by 4 bases; bases with no gene match: 10. The CDR3 DNA reads as TGCGCCAGCAGCCCCGAGGGGGCAACACGAGAGACCCAGTACTTC. This encodes CASSPEGATRETQYF. The full variable domain, completed using reference TRBV5-1 and TRBJ2-5, is KAGVTQTPRYLIKTRGQQVTLSCSPISGHRSVSWYQQTPGQGLQFLFEYFSETQRNKGNFPGRFSGRQFSNSRSEMNVSTLELGDSALYLCASSPEGATRETQYFGPGTRLLVL.

This clonotype has ten or more counts. This chain uses TRBV5-8 with TRBJ2-1, with 10 bases that match TRBD1. CDR3 length: 16 residues. V was clipped by 5 bases and J by 8 bases; unmatched bases: 13. The germline V gene encodes CDR1 SGHTS and CDR2 YDEGEE. CDR3 sequence reads: CASSFFDGTGADEQFF. The CDR3 DNA follows: TGTGCCAGCAGTTTTTTCGATGGGACAGGGGCAGATGAGCAGTTCTTC.

This clonotype was seen many times. CDR3 sequence: CAIRPDRGRETQYF. The CDR3 coding sequence is TGTGCCATCAGGCCGGACAGGGGACGAGAGACCCAGTACTTC. The chain is built from TRBV10-3 and TRBJ2-5; 9 bases are a match to TRBD1. The CDR3 is 14 amino acids. Germline V gives CDR1 ENHRY, CDR2 SYGVKD. With 6 bases clipped from V and 4 bases from J, the junction kept 6 bases outside the gene matches.

The rearrangement uses TRBV28 and TRBJ2-3; TRBD2 matches at 7 bases. The CDR3 length is 17 residues. Looked up from germline, CDR1 is MDHEN and CDR2 is SYDVKM. Germline trimming cut 8 bases from V and 4 bases from J; bases unmatched to any gene: 18. The CDR3 loop is CASLQAGVVPRADTQYF. For the CDR3, the DNA is TGTGCCAGCCTACAGGCGGGAGTGGTCCCCCGCGCAGATACGCAGTATTTT. The complete variable domain, with remaining parts taken from reference TRBV28 and TRBJ2-3, reads DVKVTQSSRYLVKRTGEKVFLECVQDMDHENMFWYRQDPGLGLRLIYFSYDVKMKEKGDIPEGYSVSREKKERFSLILESASTNQTSMYLCASLQAGVVPRADTQYFGPGTRLTVL.

This clonotype was picked up many times. The V and J genes are TRBV20-1 and TRBJ2-1; TRBD1 matches 11 bases. Germline V gene data show CDR1 as DFQATT and CDR2 as SNEGSKA (reference sequence). The length of the CDR3 is 14 residues. V was clipped by 5 bases and J by 9 bases; unmatched bases: 9. The CDR3 DNA reads TGCAGTGCTGGACAGGGGGCCCTGTGGGGTGAGCAGTTCTTC. Translating it yields CSAGQGALWGEQFF.

This clonotype has a count of ten or more. The gene calls are TRBV20-1 and TRBJ1-5; tentative D call: TRBD1 (6 bases). The V gene's germline CDR1 is DFQATT and CDR2 SNEGSKA (reference sequence). With 6 bases removed from V and 6 bases from J, the gap between germline ends came to 9 bases. The CDR3 runs 11 residues. The CDR3 loop reads CSAKQGQPQHF. In DNA form, the CDR3 reads TGCAGTGCCAAACAGGGTCAGCCCCAGCATTTT.

This clonotype was observed a few times. This may stem from a read error, because a much larger clone lies one nucleotide away. The chain combines TRBV20-1 with TRBJ2-7; 8 nucleotides match TRBD1. Germline values: CDR1 DFQATT, CDR2 SNEGSKA (reference sequence). The CDR3 loop spans 13 amino acids. This CDR3 reads CIARDRTTYEQYF. The DNA of the CDR3 is TGCATTGCCCGGGACAGGACCACCTACGAGCAGTACTTC.

Details on this clonotype: This could be a read error, since a much larger clone is one nucleotide away. Likely a read error: the CDR3 ends without its conserved phenylalanine or tryptophan. The chain employs TRBV7-2 and TRBJ2-1; perhaps D is TRBD1 or TRBD2 (5 bases each). V was pared by 3 bases and J by 4 bases, with 13 bases between. CDR1 and CDR2 (germline): SGHTA, FQGNSA. The CDR3 loop spans 15 amino acids. The CDR3 protein is CASSFSGRVYNEQFL. CDR3 nucleotide sequence: TGTGCCAGCAGCTTTTCGGGACGAGTTTACAATGAGCAGTTCCTC.

This clonotype was seen at least ten times. The chain carries TRBV7-9 and TRBJ2-7; D ambiguous. Trimming removed 2 bases at V and 3 bases at J, with 11 bases between. CDR1 is SEHNR, CDR2 FQNEAQ, per germline (reference sequence). The CDR3 is 14 amino acids. CDR3 in amino acids: CASSLFGESYEQYF. The DNA of the CDR3 is TGTGCCAGCAGCTTATTTGGTGAAAGCTACGAGCAGTACTTC.

This clonotype came up many times. V gene TRBV12-3 or TRBV12-4 combines with J gene TRBJ2-7, with 9 bases that match TRBD1. V lost 3 bases to trimming and J lost 1 base; unmatched junction nucleotides: 4. The CDR3 covers 15 residues. The CDR3 is CASSFGGQGSYEQYF. CDR3 nucleotides: TGTGCCAGCAGTTTCGGGGGACAGGGTTCCTACGAGCAGTACTTC.

This clonotype was counted many times. The V gene is TRBV29-1, the J gene TRBJ2-7; 8 bases align to TRBD1. Germline assignment: CDR1 SQVTM and CDR2 ANQGSEA. CDR3 length: 12 amino acids. Losses at the gene ends were 3 bases for V and 6 bases for J; bases not matched to a gene: 4. CDR3 bases: TGCAGCGTTGAGACAGGGGTGGGCGAGCAGTACTTC. Protein product: CSVETGVGEQYF.

This clonotype was recorded at least ten times. V and J are TRBV10-3 and TRBJ1-2; D remains ambiguous. Germline loops: CDR1 ENHRY, CDR2 SYGVKD. CDR3 length: 13 amino acids. V lost 8 bases, J lost 2 bases, and 12 bases lay in between. CDR3 nucleotide sequence: TGTGCCATCTGGGCTGACTCGAACTATGGCTACACCTTC. Translated: CAIWADSNYGYTF.

This clonotype has at least ten counts. The chain is built from TRBV6-2 or TRBV6-3 and TRBJ2-1; D is uncertain. The V end was cut by 6 bases, the J end by 4 bases, with 7 bases between. The CDR3 loop spans 12 amino acids. The germline gives CDR1 MNHEY, CDR2 SVGEGT. The DNA for the CDR3 is TGTGCCAGCAGCTCCCAGTACAATGAGCAGTTCTTC. Its protein is CASSSQYNEQFF.

This clonotype has a count of ten or more. V and J are TRBV7-8 and TRBJ1-2; D call uncertain. Germline V gene sequence: CDR1 SGHVS, CDR2 FQNEAQ. V lost 6 bases and J 1 base, leaving 12 bases between the germline ends. The CDR3 has 14 amino acids. The CDR3 nucleotides read TGTGCCAGCAGTCTACAGAGAAATAACTATGGCTACACCTTC. Encoded protein: CASSLQRNNYGYTF.

The table lists this clonotype with many counts. The rearrangement joins TRBV15 to TRBJ1-5; D not certain. Germline-derived CDR1 and CDR2 are LNHNV and YYDKDF (reference sequence). The CDR3 runs to 15 residues. The V and J ends lost 0 bases and 4 bases respectively, with 10 bases between them. As DNA, the CDR3 is TGTGCCACCAGCAGAGATCCTATTGGGAATCAGCCCCAGCATTTT. Its protein is CATSRDPIGNQPQHF.

This clonotype came up many times. V is TRBV7-9 and J is TRBJ2-7; tentatively, D is TRBD2 (6 bases). V shed 1 base and J shed 7 bases, with 14 bases lying between them. Germline CDR1 is SEHNR and CDR2 is FQNEAQ (reference sequence). There are 14 residues in the CDR3. CDR3 residues: CASSLEVSGLEQYF. In DNA, the CDR3 is TGTGCCAGCAGCTTAGAGGTTAGCGGCCTTGAGCAGTACTTC.

This clonotype showed up many times. V and J are TRBV3-1 and TRBJ2-7, with a tentative D call TRBD2 (5 bases). Germline assignment: CDR1 LGHDT and CDR2 YNNKEL (reference sequence). This CDR3 is 14 amino acids long. Trimming took off 4 bases at V and 2 bases at J, with 12 bases between the two ends. CDR3 sequence (DNA): TGTGCCAGCAGCCCCGGCGGACTGGCCTACGAGCAGTACTTC. This translates into CASSPGGLAYEQYF.

This clonotype was seen repeatedly, ten times or more. The genes are TRBV2 and TRBJ2-3, with D maybe TRBD1 (5 bases). The CDR3 is made up of 13 amino acids. Germline CDR1 is SNHLY and CDR2 is FYNNEI. The V gene lost 9 bases and the J gene lost 0 bases, with 10 bases spanning the gap. CDR3 sequence (DNA): TGTGCCAGTAGCAGGGCTAGCACAGATACGCAGTATTTT. Protein sequence: CASSRASTDTQYF.

The sample holds many counts of this clonotype. The rearrangement uses TRBV12-3 or TRBV12-4 and TRBJ2-5; tentatively, D is TRBD2 (7 bases). With 5 bases removed from V and 5 bases from J, the gap between germline ends came to 15 bases. This CDR3 has 14 residues. For the CDR3, the DNA is TGTGCCAGCAGTCCTTGGACTAGGGGGGAGACCCAGTACTTC. It codes for CASSPWTRGETQYF.

As to this clonotype: A much more abundant neighbour one base away suggests this may be a read error. CDR3 nucleotides: TGTGCCAGTAGTATCTTGCCGACTGGCCTCAATGAGCAGTTCTTC. Residues: CASSILPTGLNEQFF. The V and J genes are TRBV19 and TRBJ2-1; the D is unclear. CDR3 length: 15 residues. Germline V gene sequence: CDR1 LNHDA, CDR2 SQIVND (reference sequence). The ends were cut back, 3 bases at V and 6 bases at J, with 15 bases in the middle.

This clonotype has only one observation. A single base separates this from a much larger clone, so it may be a read error. The chain uses TRBV15 and TRBJ1-5, with D possibly TRBD1 on 6 matching bases. The germline CDR1 and CDR2 sequences are LNHNV and YYDKDF (reference sequence). The CDR3 contains 15 residues. Trimming shortened V by 0 bases and J by 9 bases, and 15 bases separated the two germline ends. DNA for the CDR3: TGTGCCACCAGCAGAGACCCCCAGGGCAGGGGGCCCCAGCATTTT. Translating it yields CATSRDPQGRGPQHF.